These 11 T cell receptor beta chains came from one sample sequenced in a study of CD8+CD57+ T cells in acquired aplastic anemia. Patients chosen for sequencing had CD8+CD57+ cells that had expanded, as shown by flow cytometry. For CDR3 and TCR beta VDJ profiling, genomic DNA was the template used. TCRdb reanalysed the reads using MiXCR and keeps one entry per CDR3 protein. The sample includes approximately 150,000 distinct CDR3 sequences, 40% to 55% of them seen just once. Sequenced: sorted CD4+, CD8+, or CD8+CD57+ T cells (not recorded which) from PBMCs. The receptor set was obtained from a human donor with aplastic anemia.

This clonotype came up many times. The rearrangement uses TRBV12-3 or TRBV12-4 and TRBJ1-1, with D hard to call. V was clipped by 4 bases and J by 0 bases, with 21 bases between them. This CDR3 has 18 amino acids. In DNA form, the CDR3 reads TGTGCCAGCAGTTCTGAGCGGGTGACCAAAAGGGTGAACACTGAAGCTTTCTTT. Amino acids: CASSSERVTKRVNTEAFF.

V usage is TRBV10-3 and J usage is TRBJ2-7; no clear D gene. CDR3 size: 13 residues. Trimming removed 0 bases from V and 9 bases from J, with 12 bases in between. Germline CDR1 reads ENHRY; CDR2 reads SYGVKD. Here the CDR3 reads CAISESEIDTQYV. In DNA form, the CDR3 reads TGTGCCATCAGTGAGTCGGAGATAGATACGCAGTACGTC.

The chain has TRBV11-2 and TRBJ2-2, with 12 bases matching TRBD1. Trimming took 4 bases from V and 7 from J; bases not matched to a gene: 13. The CDR3 has 18 amino acids. The germline V gene has CDR1 SGHAT and CDR2 FQNNGV. The DNA of the CDR3 is TGTGCCAGCAGCTCACTTCCCGGGACAGGGGGCGCGAGCGGGGAGCTGTTTTTT. It yields the protein CASSSLPGTGGASGELFF.

In this sample, this clonotype turned up many times. The chain combines TRBV20-1 with TRBJ1-1, with 7 nucleotides matching TRBD1. Trimming removed 5 bases from V and 11 bases from J; junction bases left unmatched: 8. The CDR3 covers 11 residues. Germline V gene sequence: CDR1 DFQATT, CDR2 SNEGSKA (reference sequence). The CDR3 spells CSAPTGEVAFF. The CDR3 nucleotides read TGCAGTGCTCCTACAGGGGAAGTGGCTTTCTTT.

Many counts were recorded for this clonotype. The chain combines TRBV5-6 with TRBJ2-7; D not resolved. The CDR3 runs 11 residues. Germline V gene data show CDR1 as SGHDT and CDR2 as YYEEEE. V was clipped by 5 bases and J by 3 bases, with 6 bases between them. Written as DNA, the CDR3 is TGTGCCAGCAGTAAGGGCTACGAGCAGTACTTC. Its translation is CASSKGYEQYF. Variable domain in full (rest from reference TRBV5-6 and TRBJ2-7): DAGVTQSPTHLIKTRGQQVTLRCSPKSGHDTVSWYQQALGQGPQFIFQYYEEEERQRGNFPDRFSGHQFPNYSSELNVNALLLGDSALYLCASSKGYEQYFGPGTRLTVT.

This chain uses TRBV11-1 with TRBJ2-3, with D perhaps given as TRBD1 or TRBD2 (7 bases each). V lost 4 bases, J lost 2 bases, and 16 bases lay in between. Germline V gives CDR1 SGHAT, CDR2 FQDESV (reference sequence). This CDR3 comprises 16 residues. This CDR3 reads CASSSYRGGHTDTQYF. The CDR3 DNA is TGTGCCAGCAGCTCGTACAGGGGAGGGCACACAGATACGCAGTATTTT. Filled out from reference TRBV11-1 and TRBJ2-3, the complete variable domain reads EAEVAQSPRYKITEKSQAVAFWCDPISGHATLYWYRQILGQGPELLVQFQDESVVDDSQLPKDRFSAERLKGVDSTLKIQPAELGDSAMYLCASSSYRGGHTDTQYFGPGTRLTVL.

In the case of this clonotype: One base away lies a much larger clone, so this may be a sequencing read error. V gene TRBV12-3 or TRBV12-4 combines with J gene TRBJ1-1, with D possibly TRBD1 on 5 matching bases. This CDR3 comprises 15 residues. As DNA, the CDR3 is TGTGCCAGCAGCCTCCGGGGCCCGGGGAACACTGGAGCTTTCTTT. Its translation: CASSLRGPGNTGAFF.

As DNA, the CDR3 is TGTGCCAGCAGTACAACCAATAACTATGGCTACACCTTC. It codes for CASSTTNNYGYTF. The chain uses TRBV12-3 or TRBV12-4 and TRBJ1-2; no clear D. V was pared by 5 bases and J by 1 base, with 8 bases between. The length of the CDR3 is 13 residues.

Ten or more counts support this clonotype. This chain uses TRBV2 with TRBJ1-3; weak D call: TRBD1 (5 bases). Germline CDR1 SNHLY, CDR2 FYNNEI. Trimming removed 8 bases from V and 0 bases from J, with 11 bases in between. CDR3 length: 14 residues. The CDR3 spells CASSADSSGNTIYF. In DNA, the CDR3 is TGTGCCAGCTCGGCTGACAGCTCTGGAAACACCATATATTTT.

The rearrangement joins TRBV19 to TRBJ1-4; D may be TRBD1 (5 bases). Trimming stripped 7 bases from V and 0 bases from J, with 9 bases between. This CDR3 region has 14 residues. Germline CDR1 reads LNHDA; CDR2 reads SQIVND (reference sequence). The CDR3 nucleotides are TGTGCCAGTAAACCGGGGGCAACTAATGAAAAACTGTTTTTT. Encoded protein: CASKPGATNEKLFF.

This chain uses TRBV20-1 with TRBJ2-7, with TRBD2 as a possible D gene (6 bases). CDR3 length equals 16 residues. Per germline, CDR1 DFQATT and CDR2 SNEGSKA (reference sequence). The V and J ends lost 3 bases and 5 bases respectively, with 23 bases between them. CDR3 bases: TGCAGTGCTAGGCCCCATATAGCGGACCTCTACGACGAGCAGTACTTC. Translating it yields CSARPHIADLYDEQYF.